This T cell receptor beta chain comes out of a study of early T cells in non-severe SARS-CoV-2 infection (dated by TCRdb to the early 2020s). Looking at the study overall: Because TCR sequencing relied on bulk RNA taken from unsorted whole blood, pairing of alpha and beta chains was not possible. What the study reported, not specific to this receptor: VDJdb matching was skewed toward anti-spike CD8 responses and likely underestimated virus-specific expansions by missing private and CD4 specificities.

The study was a case-control design nested within a healthcare worker cohort in London, UK, with weekly nasopharyngeal swab PCR tests and blood sampling. Between 23 and 31 March 2020, the week of the UK lockdown, healthcare workers were enrolled and then followed up weekly for as long as 16 weeks. Many counts were recorded for this clonotype. Its cognate antigen has yet to be identified. No much larger clone is present one base from it, and per-base qualities are unavailable. Libraries were built with 5' RACE. Instrument on record: NextSeq 500. Unique molecular identifiers were attached to individual cDNA molecules in the TCR library protocol so that sequencing error and PCR bias could be corrected. Sequencing covered both TCR alpha and beta chains, and within each sample the abundances of alpha and beta sequences were tightly co-correlated. As for the authors' bioinformatics: Decombinator V4 was used to annotate the V gene, J gene and CDR3 of the TCR sequences. Expanded TCRs were defined as changing significantly between any two time points under a Poisson model with p below 0.0001. TCR abundances were normalised to the total number of TCRs sequenced per sample and expressed as counts per million. TRAV1-2 paired with TRAJ12, TRAJ20 or TRAJ33 defined MAIT TCRs, while TRAV10 paired with TRAJ18 defined iNKT TCRs. VDJdb, accessed 1 November 2021, was searched for CMV, EBV and SARS-CoV-2 annotated TCRs, with TCRs annotated for multiple antigens excluded. TCRdb reprocessed the public reads (quality trimming at Q25 with fastp, clone calling with MiXCR) and kept in-frame beta chains. Rows matching on CDR3 protein sequence are summarized as one entry with the most common DNA and genes. The V and J calls come from TCRdb's annotation, not from the publication. The sample table lists roughly 34,000 distinct CDR3 sequences, about 6% of them with a count of one. Of the sample, around 7% is held by the ten largest clones.

The CDR3 contains 16 residues, cysteine and phenylalanine counted. The kept DNA is CDR3 alone, 48 bases in frame from the first base. V ends up 5 bases short and J 7 bases short, with an unmatched junction base count of 15. This TCR came from an adult who was a healthcare worker with PCR-confirmed SARS-CoV-2 infection or an uninfected control (not recorded which). Sequencing used whole blood. In this chain, TRBV12-3 or TRBV12-4 is recombined with TRBJ2-5; TRBD1 matches 8 bases in the middle. The DNA sequence reads TGTGCCAGCAGTAGAATGCTAGGGACAGGCCTGGGGACCCAGTACTTC. Its product reads: CASSRMLGTGLGTQYF.